The 10 T cell receptor beta chains below were found in one sample sequenced in a study of cytomegalovirus exposure and HLA in healthy donors. The PCR used 60 Vbeta and 13 Jbeta primers. The method was immunoSEQ multiplex PCR; TCRdb's version includes in-frame clones alone and lacks a portion of them. The sample records some 91,000 clones, around 76% being singletons. Material for sequencing was PBMCs. The receptors stem from a man aged 40-49 years in good health and CMV-seropositive.

In regard to this clone: Mismatch with germline at one junction end may stem from a read error. The J gene is TRBJ2-7, the V gene TRBV7-2; TRBD2 matches at 7 bases. Germline values: CDR1 SGHTA, CDR2 FQGNSA. The CDR3 is 11 amino acids. This chain's CDR3 is CASSNGLGGDF. The CDR3 DNA reads as TGTGCCAGCAGCAACGGACTGGGAGGGGACTTC.

This clone appeared once. The rearrangement links TRBV6-6 to TRBJ2-1; 8 bases agree with TRBD1. Germline V gene data show CDR1 as MNHNY and CDR2 as SVGAGI (reference sequence). CDR3 length equals 15 residues. V shed 2 bases and J 6 bases; nucleotides not matched to a gene: 6. In DNA form, the CDR3 reads TGTGCCAGCAGTTACGGGCAGGGGGCCGCCAATGAGCAGTTCTTC. Encoded protein: CASSYGQGAANEQFF.

The J gene is TRBJ2-5, the V gene TRBV5-6; D is unclear. V gave up 1 base and J gave up 5 bases, with 12 bases separating them. Germline V gene sequence: CDR1 SGHDT, CDR2 YYEEEE. CDR3 length: 14 amino acids. The CDR3 region is CASSLSLAAETQYF. CDR3 DNA: TGTGCCAGCAGCTTGTCATTGGCGGCTGAGACCCAGTACTTC.

This rearrangement joins TRBV28 to TRBJ1-5, with TRBD1 identical over 7 bases. Trimming removed 6 bases from V and 3 bases from J; junction bases left unmatched: 5. The germline gives CDR1 MDHEN, CDR2 SYDVKM. This CDR3 spans 14 amino acids. In DNA, the CDR3 is TGTGCCAGCAGCGCGGGACAGTTCAATCAGCCCCAGCATTTT. Encoded protein: CASSAGQFNQPQHF. The full variable domain, with the rest looked up from reference TRBV28 and TRBJ1-5, is DVKVTQSSRYLVKRTGEKVFLECVQDMDHENMFWYRQDPGLGLRLIYFSYDVKMKEKGDIPEGYSVSREKKERFSLILESASTNQTSMYLCASSAGQFNQPQHFGDGTRLSIL.

The V and J genes are TRBV25-1 and TRBJ2-7; 12 nucleotides agree with TRBD1. The junction had 4 bases not matched to a gene; V was cut back by 5 bases and J by 2 bases. The CDR3 is 15 residues long. Germline CDR1 reads MGHDK; CDR2 reads SYGVNS. CDR3 region: CASSPGTGGPYEQYF. In DNA, the CDR3 is TGTGCCAGCAGTCCCGGGACAGGGGGCCCCTACGAGCAGTACTTC.

The chain has TRBV5-6 and TRBJ2-5; 7 bases line up with TRBD1. This CDR3 contains 14 residues. J lost 2 bases, V lost 0 bases, and 1 base had no gene match. In germline, CDR1 is SGHDT, CDR2 YYEEEE. The CDR3, as DNA: TGTGCCAGCAGCTTGGGGGGACAGCAAGAGACCCAGTACTTC. Its protein product is CASSLGGQQETQYF.

The CDR3 loop is CASSQESSGLYEQYF. For the CDR3, the DNA is TGCGCCAGCAGCCAAGAATCAAGCGGGCTCTACGAGCAGTACTTC. The rearrangement joins TRBV4-3 to TRBJ2-7; weak D call: TRBD2 (6 bases). CDR1 is LGHNA, CDR2 YSLEER, per germline. Trimming pared 0 bases from V and 3 bases from J, leaving 12 bases between. There are 15 residues in the CDR3.

The V gene is TRBV18, the J gene TRBJ2-3, with D perhaps matching TRBD2 (6 bases). The germline gives CDR1 KGHSH, CDR2 LQKENI. CDR3 length: 18 residues. The V end lost 0 bases, the J end lost 0 bases, and 16 bases lay between the germline ends. The CDR3 protein is CASSPPRIGGKSTDTQYF. DNA for the CDR3: TGTGCCAGCTCACCACCAAGGATCGGGGGAAAAAGCACAGATACGCAGTATTTT.

The chain uses TRBV2 and TRBJ2-5; 8 bases are shared with TRBD1. CDR1 is SNHLY and CDR2 is FYNNEI in the germline V gene. With 6 bases clipped from V and 4 bases from J, the junction kept 1 base outside the gene matches. The CDR3 is 12 amino acids. CDR3 coding DNA: TGTGCCAGCAGAGGACAGGGAGAGACCCAGTACTTC. Amino acids: CASRGQGETQYF.

V usage is TRBV6-1 and J usage is TRBJ1-5, with 7 positions matching TRBD1. The CDR3 consists of 17 residues. CDR1 is MNHNS and CDR2 is SASEGT in the germline V gene. With 3 bases clipped from V and 0 bases from J, the junction kept 8 bases outside the gene matches. The CDR3 reads CASSDRDRYISNQPQHF. CDR3 bases: TGTGCCAGCAGTGACCGGGACAGATACATTAGCAATCAGCCCCAGCATTTT.